These T cell receptor beta chains were read from a single sample in a study of blood T cell repertoires in COVID-19. The protocol was immunoSEQ multiplex PCR, while the TCRdb copy is restricted to in-frame clones and leaves out a portion. Of tens of thousands of clones listed, 80% to 90% were seen once; the top ten hold 25% to 30%. The material sequenced was peripheral blood. These receptors originate from a man aged 50-60 years with active or convalescent COVID-19. The CDR3 runs from the conserved cysteine through the conserved F or W. D genes are given only for firm matches.

j_gene	v_gene	d_gene	CDR3aa
TRBJ1-2	TRBV19	TRBD1	CASSRDRGDYGYTF
TRBJ1-5	TRBV9	TRBD1	CASSAHRGDQPQHF
TRBJ1-4	TRBV5-1	NA	CASSSTGKKVEKLFF
TRBJ1-6	TRBV18	TRBD1	CASSPLGQGEGYNSPLHF
TRBJ2-7	TRBV5-1	TRBD2	CASAQTSGSGEQYF
TRBJ1-6	TRBV12-3/TRBV12-4	NA	CASSPGTSPLHF
TRBJ2-3	TRBV19	TRBD2	CASSLRGSGELTDTQYF
TRBJ2-3	TRBV6-5	NA	CASSLQQGRSDTQYF
TRBJ2-1	TRBV3-1/TRBV3-2	NA	CASSPRDYNEQFF
TRBJ2-7	TRBV6-5	TRBD1	CASSQRQGPSLEQYF
TRBJ2-5	TRBV29-1	NA	CSARERVRETQYF
TRBJ1-1	TRBV5-4	NA	CASSPSATGGQAFF
TRBJ1-2	TRBV5-8	NA	CASSGAGTRRGYTF
TRBJ2-1	TRBV7-8	TRBD1	CASSLVGQAHNEQFF
TRBJ2-2	TRBV7-7	TRBD1	CASSSGTGDTGELFF
TRBJ2-7	TRBV28	TRBD2	CASSHTGLARPEQYF
TRBJ2-1	TRBV4-3	TRBD2	CASSPDSGGRDEQFF
TRBJ1-4	TRBV4-1	NA	CASSQVEGIGTNEKLFF
TRBJ2-7	TRBV25-1	NA	CASTSEGEREQYF
TRBJ1-6	TRBV19	NA	CASAYSGLSNSNSPLHF
TRBJ2-1	TRBV6-2/TRBV6-3	TRBD2	CASSYSRTSGMNNEQFF
TRBJ2-5	TRBV9	TRBD2	CASSATSGQETQYF
TRBJ1-3	TRBV7-6	TRBD1	CASSWMSGQAPTGNTIYF
TRBJ1-5	TRBV28	NA	CASRDLNQPQHF
TRBJ1-4	TRBV4-2	TRBD1	CASSHRDREEKLFF
TRBJ2-6	TRBV5-1	TRBD1	CASDRDSGANVLTF
TRBJ2-3	TRBV12-5	NA	CASGFWGRDTQYF
TRBJ2-1	TRBV27	NA	CASSLSRLGRARNNEQFF
TRBJ2-2	TRBV7-9	NA	CASSLVGANTGELFF
TRBJ2-1	TRBV30	NA	CAWMTALSGQFF
TRBJ1-1	TRBV12-5	NA	CASGFSPNRGMNTEAFF
TRBJ1-6	TRBV5-1	TRBD1	CASSLEGGSNSPLHF
TRBJ2-1	TRBV24-1	NA	CATSRQLYNEQFF
TRBJ2-1	TRBV5-1	NA	CASSATQGPNEQFF
TRBJ2-7	TRBV5-6	NA	CASSLGPWGDEQYF
TRBJ1-1	TRBV29-1	NA	CSVASTTGTEAFF
TRBJ2-7	TRBV28	NA	CASIRQDSYEQYF
TRBJ2-5	TRBV5-6	TRBD2	CASSFVAGGQETQYF